The 32 T cell receptor beta chains below were found in one sample sequenced in a study of blood T cell repertoires in COVID-19. Libraries were prepared by immunoSEQ multiplex PCR; TCRdb keeps only in-frame clonotypes and omits some of them. Of 70,000 to 95,000 clones listed, around nine tenths are singletons. The material sequenced was peripheral blood. The source of these receptors is a woman between 45 and 65 years old in a cohort sampled during active COVID-19.

V and J are TRBV5-6 and TRBJ2-7, with D possibly matching TRBD1 (5 bases). Trimming cost V 5 bases and J 0 bases, with 15 bases left between them. From germline, CDR1 is SGHDT and CDR2 YYEEEE. This CDR3 region has 15 residues. The CDR3 is CASSQTGRLSYEQYF. CDR3 nucleotides: TGTGCCAGCAGTCAAACAGGTCGTCTCTCCTACGAGCAGTACTTC.

The chain recombines TRBV29-1 with TRBJ1-2; 9 nucleotides line up with TRBD1. V lost 7 bases to trimming and J lost 13 bases; unmatched junction nucleotides: 7. This CDR3 is 10 amino acids long. CDR1 and CDR2 (germline): SQVTM, ANQGSEA. The CDR3 region has the DNA TGCAGCGCCAGACAGGGGGGGCTCACCTTC. It specifies CSARQGGLTF.

A remark on this clone: The sample has other DNA sequences that encode this CDR3 too. V gene TRBV9 combines with J gene TRBJ2-7, with a possible D match to TRBD2 (6 bases). CDR1 SGDLS and CDR2 YYNGEE come from the germline V gene. Between the trimmed V and J ends, which lost 0 bases and 1 base, there was a span of 11 bases. The CDR3 runs to 15 residues. Here the CDR3 reads CASSVAGGFSYEQYF. CDR3 DNA: TGTGCCAGCAGCGTAGCTGGGGGGTTTTCCTACGAGCAGTACTTC.

V is TRBV12-3 or TRBV12-4 and J is TRBJ2-7; tentative D call: TRBD1 (6 bases). V lost 3 bases and J 9 bases, leaving 9 bases between the germline ends. The CDR3 extends over 11 amino acids. In nucleotides, the CDR3 is TGTGCCAGCAGTTTGGGGGCCGGGCAGTACTTC. Residues: CASSLGAGQYF.

The rearrangement uses TRBV5-1 and TRBJ2-5; 16 bases are a match to TRBD2. This CDR3 spans 19 amino acids. Germline loops: CDR1 SGHRS, CDR2 YFSETQ. J gave up 4 bases and V 0 bases, and 9 bases lay outside the gene matches. This CDR3 reads CASSLAGTSGGAVRETQYF. The CDR3 nucleotides read TGCGCCAGCAGCTTGGCCGGGACTAGCGGGGGGGCGGTGCGAGAGACCCAGTACTTC.

J is TRBJ2-3 and V is TRBV28, with 11 bases aligning to TRBD1. The CDR3 runs 16 residues. CDR1 is MDHEN, CDR2 SYDVKM, per germline. V dropped 6 bases and J dropped 6; count of bases not matched to a gene: 11. CDR3 amino acids: CASRSGTGGRTDTQYF. CDR3 in DNA: TGTGCCAGCAGATCCGGGACAGGGGGAAGGACGGATACGCAGTATTTT.

The table lists this clone with a count of one. The V and J genes are TRBV11-2 and TRBJ1-6; TRBD1 matches 9 bases. The V and J ends lost 5 bases and 6 bases, in that order; junction bases with no gene match: 5. The CDR3 sequence is 15 residues long. Germline CDR1 is SGHAT and CDR2 is FQNNGV. CDR3 region: CASSVQGASNSPLHF. The DNA for the CDR3 is TGTGCCAGCAGCGTACAGGGGGCGTCTAATTCACCCCTCCACTTT.

V is TRBV7-9 and J is TRBJ2-6, with D unclear. This CDR3 has 14 residues. Trimming cost V 5 bases and J 1 base, with 6 bases left between them. The germline CDR1 and CDR2 sequences are SEHNR and FQNEAQ (reference sequence). The CDR3 coding sequence is TGTGCCAGCAGCCGCGAATCTGGGGCCAACGTCCTGACTTTC. Its translation: CASSRESGANVLTF. The variable domain in full, with the rest retrieved from reference TRBV7-9 and TRBJ2-6, is DTGVSQNPRHKITKRGQNVTFRCDPISEHNRLYWYRQTLGQGPEFLTYFQNEAQLEKSRLLSDRFSAERPKGSFSTLEIQRTEQGDSAMYLCASSRESGANVLTFGAGSRLTVL.

The rearrangement joins TRBV28 to TRBJ2-1; 8 nucleotides line up with TRBD2. This CDR3 is 15 amino acids long. Germline CDR1 and CDR2: MDHEN and SYDVKM. V lost 3 bases and J lost 0; bases outside the gene matches: 1. The CDR3 is CASSFRGGSYNEQFF. Here the CDR3 DNA reads TGTGCCAGCAGTTTCCGGGGGGGCTCCTACAATGAGCAGTTCTTC.

The V and J genes are TRBV29-1 and TRBJ1-4, with D hard to call. There are 12 residues in the CDR3. Per the germline V gene, CDR1 is SQVTM and CDR2 is ANQGSEA. V dropped 5 bases and J dropped 7 bases, with 11 bases sitting between them. CDR3 nucleotides: TGCAGCGTTAGGCGTCGGGGTGAAAAACTGTTTTTT. This encodes CSVRRRGEKLFF.

As concerns this clone: A junction end diverges from the germline sequence, so it may reflect a read error. The chain recombines TRBV5-1 with TRBJ1-4; D possibly corresponds to TRBD1 (6 bases). The germline CDR1 and CDR2 sequences are SGHRS and YFSETQ. The CDR3 extends over 15 amino acids. The CDR3 DNA reads TGCGCCACCAGCTTGGGAGGGGGTGAGTCAGAAAAACTGTTTTTT. Encoded protein: CATSLGGGESEKLFF.

The CDR3 loop reads CASSLRQAGGPAGELFF. Written as DNA, the CDR3 is TGCGCCAGCAGCTTGCGACAAGCGGGGGGGCCTGCCGGGGAGCTGTTTTTT. This sequence joins TRBV5-1 and TRBJ2-2, with 10 positions matching TRBD2. The CDR3 has 17 amino acids. Trimming at V came to 1 base and at J to 6 bases, leaving 9 bases not matched to a gene. Germline loops: CDR1 SGHRS, CDR2 YFSETQ.

The V call is TRBV5-4, the J call TRBJ2-1, with D tentatively TRBD2 (5 bases). Per the germline V gene, CDR1 is SGHNT and CDR2 is YYREEE (reference sequence). The V end lost 4 bases, the J end lost 0 bases, and 11 bases lay between the germline ends. This CDR3 region has 15 residues. CDR3 residues: CASSRGLASYNEQFF. CDR3 in DNA: TGTGCCAGCAGCCGTGGGCTAGCCTCCTACAATGAGCAGTTCTTC. Full variable domain (remainder filled in from reference TRBV5-4 and TRBJ2-1): ETGVTQSPTHLIKTRGQQVTLRCSSQSGHNTVSWYQQALGQGPQFIFQYYREEENGRGNFPPRFSGLQFPNYSSELNVNALELDDSALYLCASSRGLASYNEQFFGPGTRLTVL.

The DNA for the CDR3 is TGTGCCAGTAGTCCTCGGGGGGCCTACGAGCAGTACTTC. Amino acids: CASSPRGAYEQYF. The chain employs TRBV19 and TRBJ2-7; 7 positions match TRBD2. The J segment lost 2 bases and the V segment lost 5 bases, leaving 3 bases of the junction unmatched. CDR1 LNHDA and CDR2 SQIVND come from the germline V gene (reference sequence). This CDR3 spans 13 amino acids. Based on the CDR3 plus reference TRBV19 and TRBJ2-7, the full variable domain is DGGITQSPKYLFRKEGQNVTLSCEQNLNHDAMYWYRQDPGQGLRLIYYSQIVNDFQKGDIAEGYSVSREKKESFPLTVTSAQKNPTAFYLCASSPRGAYEQYFGPGTRLTVT.

This chain uses TRBV6-5 with TRBJ2-7, with a weak D call TRBD2 (6 bases). V gave up 5 bases and J gave up 3 bases, with 14 bases separating them. Germline CDR1 is MNHEY and CDR2 is SVGAGI. This CDR3 contains 14 residues. CDR3 coding DNA: TGTGCCAGCAGTCCCCGCTGGCGGGACTACGAGCAGTACTTC. Protein: CASSPRWRDYEQYF.

This chain connects TRBV7-9 to TRBJ1-2; 8 nucleotides match TRBD1. The CDR3 has 14 residues. J gave up 10 bases and V 5 bases, and 12 bases lay outside the gene matches. CDR1 is SEHNR, CDR2 FQNEAQ, per germline (reference sequence). The CDR3 DNA sequence: TGTGCCAGCAGCCAAGAGACAGGGGCCACATTCTACACCTTC. It codes for CASSQETGATFYTF.

The chain has TRBV28 and TRBJ2-1; a weak D match, TRBD2 (5 bases). Trimming cost V 3 bases and J 13 bases, with 16 bases left between them. Germline values: CDR1 MDHEN, CDR2 SYDVKM. This CDR3 spans 13 amino acids. The CDR3 is CASSFGGPPEQFF. The CDR3 bases are TGTGCCAGCAGTTTCGGCGGGCCTCCGGAACAGTTCTTC.

A few counts support this clone. The V call is TRBV7-9, the J call TRBJ1-5; no clear D gene. The germline V gene encodes CDR1 SEHNR and CDR2 FQNEAQ (reference sequence). Trimming removed 4 bases at V and 2 bases at J, with 12 bases between. This CDR3 has 15 amino acids. The DNA of the CDR3 is TGTGCCAGCAGCTCCTCGGGAAGAGGCAATCAGCCCCAGCATTTT. Amino acid sequence: CASSSSGRGNQPQHF.

The V and J genes are TRBV6-6 and TRBJ2-7, with D possibly TRBD2 on 6 matching bases. CDR3 length: 11 residues. V lost 8 bases and J 6 bases, leaving 11 bases between the germline ends. The germline gives CDR1 MNHNY, CDR2 SVGAGI (reference sequence). The CDR3 DNA reads TGTGCCAGCCGGGGGTCAGGCGAGCAGTACTTC. Amino acids: CASRGSGEQYF.

This chain links TRBV5-1 with TRBJ2-1; D gene unclear. There are 14 residues in the CDR3. Germline V gene data show CDR1 as SGHRS and CDR2 as YFSETQ. Trimming took off 0 bases at V and 9 bases at J, with 13 bases between the two ends. The CDR3 here is CASSLEPSRGEQFF. CDR3 DNA sequence: TGCGCCAGCAGCTTGGAACCGAGCAGAGGTGAGCAGTTCTTC. Together with reference TRBV5-1 and TRBJ2-1, the CDR3 gives the full variable domain: KAGVTQTPRYLIKTRGQQVTLSCSPISGHRSVSWYQQTPGQGLQFLFEYFSETQRNKGNFPGRFSGRQFSNSRSEMNVSTLELGDSALYLCASSLEPSRGEQFFGPGTRLTVL.

This clone was detected only a few times. The rearrangement joins TRBV19 to TRBJ1-3; D not resolved. The CDR3 extends over 17 amino acids. V was cut by 1 base and J by 0 bases, with 13 bases left in between. Per the germline V gene, CDR1 is LNHDA and CDR2 is SQIVND (reference sequence). The CDR3 region is CASSIVGLQDSGNTIYF. CDR3 nucleotide sequence: TGTGCCAGTAGTATAGTAGGCCTCCAGGACTCTGGAAACACCATATATTTT.

This chain connects TRBV27 to TRBJ1-3; D might be TRBD1 (6 bases). The V end was cut by 6 bases, the J end by 6 bases, with 15 bases between. The CDR3 is 14 residues long. The V gene's germline CDR1 is MNHEY and CDR2 SMNVEV (reference sequence). The CDR3 loop reads CASSQTNRENTIYF. CDR3 bases: TGTGCCAGCAGCCAAACAAACAGGGAAAACACCATATATTTT.

The rearrangement joins TRBV15 to TRBJ2-7, with 7 bases matching TRBD2. V lost 1 base, J lost 2 bases, and 5 bases stayed unmatched. Looked up from germline, CDR1 is LNHNV and CDR2 is YYDKDF (reference sequence). The CDR3 spans 15 residues. The CDR3 protein is CATSRGGAGTYEQYF. As DNA, the CDR3 is TGTGCCACCAGCAGAGGGGGAGCGGGGACCTACGAGCAGTACTTC.

This sequence joins TRBV9 and TRBJ2-5, with D perhaps TRBD2 (6 bases). This CDR3 spans 17 amino acids. Germline CDR1 reads SGDLS; CDR2 reads YYNGEE. V lost 4 bases, J lost 5 bases, and 24 bases lay in between. The CDR3 here is CASSPLGGQGGGETQYF. In DNA, the CDR3 is TGTGCCAGCAGCCCACTAGGCGGGCAGGGAGGAGGCGAGACCCAGTACTTC.

The chain is built from TRBV6-5 and TRBJ2-5; weak D call: TRBD2 (5 bases). This CDR3 contains 13 residues. Germline V gives CDR1 MNHEY, CDR2 SVGAGI. Trimming removed 5 bases at V and 5 bases at J, with 12 bases between. CDR3 sequence (DNA): TGTGCCAGCAGTATACTTAGCGTTGAGACCCAGTACTTC. Its translation is CASSILSVETQYF.

The chain carries TRBV5-1 and TRBJ2-7, with TRBD1 matching over 10 bases. The ends lost 5 bases at V and 6 bases at J; junction bases unmatched: 5. The CDR3 runs 13 residues. Germline V gene lookup returns CDR1 SGHRS and CDR2 YFSETQ. The DNA for the CDR3 is TGCGCCAGCAGGACAGGGGGCCTTCGCGAGCAGTACTTC. This sequence encodes CASRTGGLREQYF.

The chain joins TRBV3-1 (or the pseudogene TRBV3-2) to TRBJ2-1; D is undetermined. Trimming stripped 2 bases from V and 7 bases from J, with 6 bases between. From germline, CDR1 is LGHDT and CDR2 YNNKEL (reference sequence). The CDR3 is 12 amino acids. The CDR3 DNA reads as TGTGCCAGCAGCCAATCAGGAAATGAGCAGTTCTTC. The encoded protein is CASSQSGNEQFF.

The chain has TRBV7-2 and TRBJ2-5, with D possibly matching TRBD2 (6 bases). Trimming took off 5 bases at V and 5 bases at J, with 15 bases between the two ends. CDR1 is SGHTA, CDR2 FQGNSA, per germline. This CDR3 region has 14 residues. Written as DNA, the CDR3 is TGTGCCAGCAGCCCGGGACTCCGAGTGGAGACCCAGTACTTC. As protein: CASSPGLRVETQYF. Variable domain in full (rest from reference TRBV7-2 and TRBJ2-5): GAGVSQSPSNKVTEKGKDVELRCDPISGHTALYWYRQSLGQGLEFLIYFQGNSAPDKSGLPSDRFSAERTGGSVSTLTIQRTQQEDSAVYLCASSPGLRVETQYFGPGTRLLVL.

The CDR3 DNA follows: TGTGCCAGCAGCGTAGGGCGGGGCGTAGTAGAGAATGAGCAGTTCTTC. Encoded protein: CASSVGRGVVENEQFF. The V call is TRBV9, the J call TRBJ2-1; tentative D call: TRBD2 (6 bases). This CDR3 spans 16 amino acids. Per the germline V gene, CDR1 is SGDLS and CDR2 is YYNGEE. V lost 0 bases to trimming and J lost 7 bases, with 17 bases between them.

The chain recombines TRBV18 with TRBJ2-2, with 7 bases identical to TRBD2. CDR3 length: 15 amino acids. Trimming removed 8 bases from V and 2 bases from J; junction bases left unmatched: 8. Germline values: CDR1 KGHSH, CDR2 LQKENI. The CDR3 protein is CASHGAGDNTGELFF. In DNA, the CDR3 is TGTGCCAGCCACGGGGCGGGAGACAACACCGGGGAGCTGTTTTTT. Looking up the rest from reference TRBV18 and TRBJ2-2 gives the full variable domain: NAGVMQNPRHLVRRRGQEARLRCSPMKGHSHVYWYRQLPEEGLKFMVYLQKENIIDESGMPKERFSAEFPKEGPSILRIQQVVRGDSAAYFCASHGAGDNTGELFFGEGSRLTVL.

The V and J genes are TRBV2 and TRBJ1-1, with no clear D. V was trimmed by 7 bases and J by 0 bases, leaving 9 bases between them. There are 13 residues in the CDR3. Per the germline V gene, CDR1 is SNHLY and CDR2 is FYNNEI. The CDR3 loop reads CASIPTVNTEAFF. The DNA of the CDR3 is TGTGCCAGCATTCCCACAGTGAACACTGAAGCTTTCTTT.

The chain combines TRBV30 with TRBJ1-1; 7 bases map to TRBD1. Trimming took 5 bases from V and 1 from J; bases not matched to a gene: 28. The CDR3 runs to 21 residues. Germline V gene data show CDR1 as GTSNPN and CDR2 as SVGIG (reference sequence). DNA for the CDR3: TGTGCCTGGGCCCTACGTCGATTGATAGGGGACAGCCGCGCACAGAACACTGAAGCTTTCTTT. Encoded protein: CAWALRRLIGDSRAQNTEAFF.